Below are 22 T cell receptor beta chains sequenced from a single sample in a study of cytomegalovirus exposure and HLA in healthy donors. Use of 60 Vbeta and 13 Jbeta primers characterized the PCR. Measured with immunoSEQ multiplex PCR; TCRdb has only the in-frame clones, and not every one. This repertoire shows roughly 120,000 clones, about four fifths found once; its top ten account for roughly 2.4%. The sequencing input was PBMCs. The receptor set was obtained from a woman aged 40 to 50 in good health and CMV-seronegative.

The chain has TRBV6-1 and TRBJ1-2; 8 bases line up with TRBD1. The CDR3 runs to 14 residues. Germline trimming cut 1 base from V and 4 bases from J; bases unmatched to any gene: 2. The germline CDR1 and CDR2 sequences are MNHNS and SASEGT. DNA of the CDR3: TGTGCCAGCAGTGAAGGACAGGGGATCTATGGCTACACCTTC. It codes for CASSEGQGIYGYTF.

This clone was seen only a few times. The chain combines TRBV11-2 with TRBJ2-3; 11 positions match TRBD2. The length of the CDR3 is 17 residues. Germline loops: CDR1 SGHAT, CDR2 FQNNGV. J was trimmed by 7 bases and V by 6 bases; bases with no gene match: 15. The CDR3 reads CASRPRSLAGGWYTQYF. CDR3 sequence (DNA): TGTGCCAGCAGACCTAGGAGCCTAGCGGGAGGATGGTATACGCAGTATTTT.

The chain recombines TRBV5-1 with TRBJ1-1, with 8 bases that match TRBD1. Trimming took 2 bases from V and 1 from J; bases not matched to a gene: 4. CDR1 is SGHRS, CDR2 YFSETQ, per germline. The CDR3 runs 15 residues. For the CDR3, the DNA is TGCGCCAGCAGCTTAGGGACAGGAAGGAACACTGAAGCTTTCTTT. Translating gives CASSLGTGRNTEAFF.

V is TRBV25-1 and J is TRBJ1-6, with a tentative D call TRBD1 (6 bases). Trimming removed 7 bases from V and 0 bases from J, with 13 bases in between. This CDR3 is 16 amino acids long. Per germline, CDR1 MGHDK and CDR2 SYGVNS. The CDR3 bases are TGTGCCAGCACTGGGCAGGGGAGCTCCTATAATTCACCCCTCCACTTT. Translation gives CASTGQGSSYNSPLHF.

The rearrangement links TRBV28 to TRBJ2-1; perhaps TRBD2 as D (7 bases). Trimming pared 4 bases from V and 10 bases from J, leaving 20 bases between. Germline lookup yields CDR1 MDHEN and CDR2 SYDVKM. The CDR3 consists of 15 residues. The CDR3 region is CASSWGRKGGVEQFF. CDR3 DNA sequence: TGTGCCAGCAGTTGGGGCCGGAAAGGGGGGGTCGAGCAGTTCTTC. The variable domain in full, completed from reference TRBV28 and TRBJ2-1, reads DVKVTQSSRYLVKRTGEKVFLECVQDMDHENMFWYRQDPGLGLRLIYFSYDVKMKEKGDIPEGYSVSREKKERFSLILESASTNQTSMYLCASSWGRKGGVEQFFGPGTRLTVL.

The V gene is TRBV4-1, the J gene TRBJ2-3; tentative D call: TRBD2 (7 bases). CDR3 length: 15 amino acids. Germline CDR1 and CDR2: MGHRA and YSYEKL. V dropped 1 base and J dropped 3 bases, with 11 bases sitting between them. Written as DNA, the CDR3 is TGCGCCAGCAGCCAAGCAGCGGGGACAACAGATACGCAGTATTTT. This sequence encodes CASSQAAGTTDTQYF.

The sample holds one count of this clone. CDR3 sequence (DNA): TGTGCCAGCAGCGCCGAAATTCGGGGTAGCACAGATACGCAGTATTTT. Its protein product is CASSAEIRGSTDTQYF. V is TRBV9 and J is TRBJ2-3; D possibly corresponds to TRBD2 (5 bases). V lost 3 bases, J lost 0 bases, and 14 bases lay in between. The length of the CDR3 is 16 residues. CDR1 and CDR2 from the germline V gene are SGDLS and YYNGEE.

The chain uses TRBV7-3 and TRBJ2-3; TRBD1 might be the D (5 bases). The CDR3 runs 15 residues. Germline V gene data show CDR1 as SGHTA and CDR2 as FQGTGA. The V gene lost 1 base and the J gene lost 0 bases, with 8 bases spanning the gap. As DNA, the CDR3 is TGTGCCAGCAGCTTAAGAGGACAAAGCACAGATACGCAGTATTTT. Translating it yields CASSLRGQSTDTQYF.

The V gene is TRBV19, the J gene TRBJ1-5; 11 nucleotides line up with TRBD1. From germline, CDR1 is LNHDA and CDR2 SQIVND (reference sequence). V lost 3 bases and J lost 0; bases outside the gene matches: 1. The CDR3 is 16 amino acids. The CDR3 nucleotides read TGTGCCAGTAGTATGGGGACAGGGGGTAGCAATCAGCCCCAGCATTTT. Translated: CASSMGTGGSNQPQHF.

The rearrangement links TRBV4-3 to TRBJ2-7; 8 bases agree with TRBD1. After removal of 4 bases from V and 3 bases from J, the junction contained 5 bases not matched to a gene. In germline, CDR1 is LGHNA, CDR2 YSLEER. The CDR3 is made up of 14 amino acids. Written as DNA, the CDR3 is TGCGCCAGCAGCCCACAGACAGGGGACTACGAGCAGTACTTC. This gives the protein CASSPQTGDYEQYF.

The chain uses TRBV11-2 and TRBJ2-1; a possible D gene is TRBD2 (5 bases). Per germline, CDR1 SGHAT and CDR2 FQNNGV. The CDR3 is made up of 16 amino acids. Trimming took off 5 bases at V and 12 bases at J, with 26 bases between the two ends. Here the CDR3 reads CASSPRGNFPTRRQFF. CDR3 DNA: TGTGCCAGCAGCCCCCGAGGGAACTTCCCTACAAGGAGGCAGTTCTTC.

This clone has more than one count but fewer than ten. The chain couples TRBV6-5 to TRBJ1-5; the match to TRBD1 covers 7 bases. Unmatched junction bases numbered 7, after V lost 6 bases and J lost 5 bases. This CDR3 is built from 14 residues. From germline, CDR1 is MNHEY and CDR2 SVGAGI. The CDR3 loop reads CASRRGQSDQPQHF. CDR3 bases: TGTGCCAGCAGGAGGGGACAGAGCGATCAGCCCCAGCATTTT.

The genes are TRBV7-8 and TRBJ1-2; 8 positions match TRBD1. This CDR3 is 14 amino acids long. J gave up 4 bases and V 5 bases, and 6 bases lay outside the gene matches. Germline CDR1 SGHVS, CDR2 FQNEAQ. The CDR3: CASSTDRGVYGYTF. In DNA form, the CDR3 reads TGTGCCAGCAGCACCGACAGGGGTGTCTATGGCTACACCTTC.

The V call is TRBV19, the J call TRBJ1-5, with D perhaps matching TRBD1 (6 bases). There are 14 residues in the CDR3. V shed 7 bases and J shed 6 bases, with 16 bases lying between them. In germline, CDR1 is LNHDA, CDR2 SQIVND (reference sequence). CDR3 DNA sequence: TGTGCCAGTACCCCAGGGGTAGGCATTCAGCCCCAGCATTTT. Its translation: CASTPGVGIQPQHF.

The genes are TRBV6-5 and TRBJ2-1, with 10 bases aligning to TRBD2. V trimming: 5 bases; J trimming: 6 bases; junction bases outside the gene matches: 7. The CDR3 has 15 residues. Germline values: CDR1 MNHEY, CDR2 SVGAGI. CDR3 sequence reads: CASSLSGRRPNEQFF. The CDR3 region has the DNA TGTGCCAGCAGTCTTAGCGGGAGGAGACCCAATGAGCAGTTCTTC.

The rearrangement links TRBV19 to TRBJ1-1, with TRBD1 matching 9 bases. Germline V lookup: CDR1 LNHDA, CDR2 SQIVND (reference sequence). Germline trimming cut 7 bases from V and 4 bases from J; bases unmatched to any gene: 10. This CDR3 is 15 amino acids long. The CDR3 nucleotides read TGTGCCAGTAAAACAGGGGGCGCTTGGGGCACTGAAGCTTTCTTT. This gives the protein CASKTGGAWGTEAFF.

The chain couples TRBV28 to TRBJ1-2; possible D gene TRBD1, 5 bases. Per germline, CDR1 MDHEN and CDR2 SYDVKM. The ends were cut back, 6 bases at V and 1 base at J, with 12 bases in the middle. This CDR3 has 14 residues. CDR3 in DNA: TGTGCCAGCAGCACGGACACAGATAACTATGGCTACACCTTC. Amino acid sequence: CASSTDTDNYGYTF.

This chain uses TRBV6-1 with TRBJ2-7; 11 bases align to TRBD2. The CDR3 consists of 16 residues. Germline loops: CDR1 MNHNS, CDR2 SASEGT. J lost 0 bases, V lost 3 bases, and 4 bases had no gene match. The CDR3 sequence is CASSDSGRARSYEQYF. CDR3 nucleotides: TGTGCCAGCAGTGATAGCGGGAGGGCCCGCTCCTACGAGCAGTACTTC.

The chain couples TRBV19 to TRBJ2-1, with D possibly matching TRBD2 (5 bases). Trimming cost V 7 bases and J 0 bases, with 16 bases left between them. Germline V lookup: CDR1 LNHDA, CDR2 SQIVND (reference sequence). The CDR3 loop spans 16 amino acids. The CDR3 region is CASTPLAFSSYNEQFF. CDR3 sequence (DNA): TGTGCCAGTACCCCCTTAGCGTTCTCCTCCTACAATGAGCAGTTCTTC. Looking up the rest from reference TRBV19 and TRBJ2-1 gives the full variable domain: DGGITQSPKYLFRKEGQNVTLSCEQNLNHDAMYWYRQDPGQGLRLIYYSQIVNDFQKGDIAEGYSVSREKKESFPLTVTSAQKNPTAFYLCASTPLAFSSYNEQFFGPGTRLTVL.

V is TRBV28 and J is TRBJ1-6, with D perhaps TRBD1 (6 bases). CDR3 size: 15 residues. Germline-derived CDR1 and CDR2 are MDHEN and SYDVKM. Trimming stripped 3 bases from V and 7 bases from J, with 13 bases between. The CDR3: CASSFGDRPNSPLHF. CDR3 DNA sequence: TGTGCCAGCAGTTTCGGTGACAGGCCAAATTCACCCCTCCACTTT. The full variable domain, rest sourced from reference TRBV28 and TRBJ1-6, is DVKVTQSSRYLVKRTGEKVFLECVQDMDHENMFWYRQDPGLGLRLIYFSYDVKMKEKGDIPEGYSVSREKKERFSLILESASTNQTSMYLCASSFGDRPNSPLHFGNGTRLTVT.

This clone showed up just once. The V gene is TRBV2, the J gene TRBJ1-3, with 8 bases matching TRBD1. From germline, CDR1 is SNHLY and CDR2 FYNNEI. V shed 5 bases and J 2 bases; nucleotides not matched to a gene: 2. CDR3 length: 14 residues. The CDR3 coding sequence is TGTGCCAGCAGTCAACAGGGGGCTGGAAACACCATATATTTT. It encodes CASSQQGAGNTIYF.

The chain employs TRBV28 and TRBJ2-3, with 15 nucleotides matching TRBD2. Germline V lookup: CDR1 MDHEN, CDR2 SYDVKM. The CDR3 has 16 amino acids. Losses at the gene ends were 5 bases for V and 4 bases for J; bases not matched to a gene: 4. CDR3: CASSGGTSGRSDTQYF. As DNA, the CDR3 is TGTGCCAGCAGTGGCGGGACTAGCGGGAGGTCAGATACGCAGTATTTT. Supplemented by reference TRBV28 and TRBJ2-3, the full variable domain reads DVKVTQSSRYLVKRTGEKVFLECVQDMDHENMFWYRQDPGLGLRLIYFSYDVKMKEKGDIPEGYSVSREKKERFSLILESASTNQTSMYLCASSGGTSGRSDTQYFGPGTRLTVL.